This passage covers 2 T cell receptor beta chains from one sample sequenced in a study of metastatic and nonmetastatic thyroid tumors. The entire patient cohort was treatment-naive prior to thyroid surgery. TCRdb redid the clone calls on the PCR reads using MiXCR. This sample yields 15,000 to 20,000 clones, of which roughly 36% are seen a single time; about a tenth belongs to the top ten. Material: tumor tissue. The receptors originated from a male donor with papillary thyroid cancer or a benign thyroid nodule (not recorded which). Some clones in this sample may be carry-over from other donors' samples.

This clone was seen a single time. Compared with germline, one end of the junction differs, possibly owing to a read error. This chain uses TRBV11-1 with TRBJ1-1; 9 bases match TRBD1. From germline, CDR1 is SGHAT and CDR2 FQDESV (reference sequence). CDR3 length: 16 amino acids. CDR3 nucleotide sequence: TGTGCGAGCAGCTTAGCACAGGGGGCGTCTAACAATGAAGCTTTCTTT. Encoded protein: CASSLAQGASNNEAFF.

This chain joins TRBV11-3 and TRBJ1-5; D possibly corresponds to TRBD1 (5 bases). Trimming left V 5 bases short and J 5 bases short, with 7 bases between. Germline V gene lookup returns CDR1 SGHNT and CDR2 YENEEA. The CDR3 consists of 12 residues. In DNA form, the CDR3 reads TGTGCCAGCAGCGAAGGGGATCAGCCCCAGCATTTT. It yields the protein CASSEGDQPQHF.